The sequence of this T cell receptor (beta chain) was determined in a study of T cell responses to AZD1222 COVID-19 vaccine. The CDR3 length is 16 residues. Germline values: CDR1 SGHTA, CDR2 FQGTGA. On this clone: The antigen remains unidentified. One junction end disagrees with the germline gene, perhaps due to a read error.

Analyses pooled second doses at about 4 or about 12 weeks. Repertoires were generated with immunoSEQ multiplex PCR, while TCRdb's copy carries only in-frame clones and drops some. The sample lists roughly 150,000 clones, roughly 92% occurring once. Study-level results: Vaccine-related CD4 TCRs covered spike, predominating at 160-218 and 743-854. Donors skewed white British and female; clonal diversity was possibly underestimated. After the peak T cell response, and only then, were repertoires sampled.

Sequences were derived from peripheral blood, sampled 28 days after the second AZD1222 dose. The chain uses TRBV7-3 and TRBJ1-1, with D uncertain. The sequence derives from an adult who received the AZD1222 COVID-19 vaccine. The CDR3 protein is CASSPDPANLNTEVFF. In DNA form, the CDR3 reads TGTGCCAGCAGCCCAGATCCCGCAAATTTGAACACTGAAGTTTTCTTT.